This T cell receptor (beta chain) was observed in a study of CD8+ T cells in alopecia areata. This clone occurred a few times. Its antigen is unidentified. In each case, RNA was isolated and then reverse transcribed into cDNA as the sequencing template. Clones were read by immunoSEQ multiplex PCR, and TCRdb kept only the in-frame ones, dropping some. Seen here are roughly 150,000 clones, roughly 50% observed once, and the top ten hold about 4.4%. CDR1 SGHNT and CDR2 YYREEE come from the germline V gene (reference sequence). Germline trimming cut 0 bases from V and 5 bases from J; bases unmatched to any gene: 13. There are 17 residues in the CDR3. Regarding the study as a whole: Against the mouse data, patients shared TCRs less clearly, possibly for HLA reasons. Normal scalp showed lower clonality than lesional scalp, especially alopecia totalis/universalis. Scalp samples also yield sequences from resident alphabeta T cells of normal skin.

The chain joins TRBV5-4 to TRBJ2-7; TRBD2 matches 8 bases. This clonotype originated in a human donor in good health. The sequenced sample consisted of CD4+ T cells sorted from blood. CDR3 in amino acids: CASSLGPSGRRGDEQYF. The CDR3, as DNA: TGTGCCAGCAGCTTGGGCCCTAGCGGGCGGAGAGGCGACGAGCAGTACTTC.